Listed below are T cell receptor beta chains from one sample, sequenced in a study of monozygotic twins with inflammatory bowel disease. TCRdb re-called the 5' RACE reads and catalogs CDR3 proteins one per entry, DNA excluded. The sample's table shows approximately 160,000 distinct CDR3 sequences. The sample taken for sequencing was blood. These receptor sequences come from a human donor with ulcerative colitis or Crohn's disease, or a healthy co-twin of an affected twin (not recorded which). Each CDR3 is given with its conserved first and last residue.

J gene | CDR3 length | V gene | CDR3 protein
TRBJ1-1 | 17 | TRBV20-1 | CSARDSFAGTGNTEAFF
TRBJ1-6 | 15 | TRBV29-1 | CSADGQGRTRSPLHF
TRBJ2-7 | 14 | TRBV10-3 | CAITPIAGVVEQYF
TRBJ1-4 | 14 | TRBV3-1 | CASSLRASNEKLFF
TRBJ2-1 | 12 | TRBV7-2 | CASRYPVNEQFF
TRBJ1-1 | 14 | TRBV19 | CASSIGTVNTEAFF
TRBJ1-6 | 13 | TRBV20-1 | CSASTGVTSPLHF
TRBJ2-2 | 13 | TRBV5-4 | CASSPPSTGELFF
TRBJ2-3 | 15 | TRBV7-2 | CASSLAGTGGDTQYF
TRBJ2-7 | 16 | TRBV5-1 | CASSLARAGPYHEQYF
TRBJ2-1 | 15 | TRBV10-3 | CAISEPIAGGSEQFF
TRBJ1-6 | 15 | TRBV20-1 | CSPAEPGAYNSPLHF
TRBJ2-4 | 16 | TRBV2 | CASSLPPNAAKNIQYF
TRBJ2-2 | 17 | TRBV20-1 | CSARDLTSGGAPGELFF
TRBJ2-3 | 16 | TRBV7-2 | CASSILAGGPPDTQYF
TRBJ2-2 | 14 | TRBV5-1 | CASSLDSFVGELFF
TRBJ2-2 | 14 | TRBV4-3 | CASSQDRRIGELFF
TRBJ1-1 | 13 | TRBV7-8 | CASSLRGVTEAFF
TRBJ2-5 | 18 | TRBV7-8 | CASSFFPGPAPYQETQYF
TRBJ2-1 | 13 | TRBV28 | CARIPGTSNEQFF
TRBJ2-1 | 11 | TRBV5-1 | CASSSGYEQFF
TRBJ2-1 | 12 | TRBV29-1 | CSHRKALGEQFF